This record covers a single TCR beta chain. Researchers made TCR beta libraries by using iRepertoire HTBI primers and running Arm-PCR on CDR3 regions. TCRdb re-derived calls from the multiplex PCR reads in MiXCR, one entry per CDR3 protein. The sample carries 600,000 to 650,000 distinct CDR3 sequences, under 20% recorded once. The time point: newly diagnosed GD, antithyroid drugs for less than 3 months. Scientists built the TCR library using RNA that was extracted from PBMCs. American Thyroid Association guidelines defined Graves' disease diagnosis. The germline V gene has CDR1 MNHEY and CDR2 SVGEGT. The CDR3 is 15 residues long. After removal of 6 bases from V and 0 bases from J, the junction contained 7 bases not matched to a gene. The record originates from a study of regulatory T cells in long-lasting Graves disease. For the study at large: Newly diagnosed Graves' patients had under 3 months of antithyroid drugs.

These sequences were also reported in another study, on T cells in Graves' hyperthyroidism and ophthalmopathy. In that study: The TCR CDR3 first-round RT-PCR relied on the HTBI primer set.

The chain couples TRBV6-2 or TRBV6-3 to TRBJ1-1, with 7 bases identical to TRBD1. The specimen was peripheral blood mononuclear cells (PBMCs), collected at new diagnosis, from a patient treated with antithyroid drugs. The source of this sequence is a young woman with Graves disease. CDR3 coding DNA: TGTGCCAGCAGCCGAAGCGGACAGGTGAACACTGAAGCTTTCTTT. Protein: CASSRSGQVNTEAFF.